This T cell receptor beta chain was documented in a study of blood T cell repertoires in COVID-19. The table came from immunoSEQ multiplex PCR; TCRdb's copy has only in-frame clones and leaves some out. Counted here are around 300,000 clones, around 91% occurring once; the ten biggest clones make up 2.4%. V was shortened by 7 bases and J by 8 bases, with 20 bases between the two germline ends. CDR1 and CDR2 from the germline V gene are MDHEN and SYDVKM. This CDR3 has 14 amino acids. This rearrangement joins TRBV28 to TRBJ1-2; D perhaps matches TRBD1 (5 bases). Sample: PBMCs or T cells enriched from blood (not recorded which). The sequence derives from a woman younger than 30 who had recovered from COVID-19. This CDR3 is CASIQGTGIGGYTF. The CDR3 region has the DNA TGTGCCAGCATCCAGGGAACTGGGATAGGAGGCTACACCTTC.